Below, 30 T cell receptor beta chains from the same sample are listed, as sequenced in a study of T cells in Graves' hyperthyroidism and ophthalmopathy. Amplified TCR beta CDR3 regions came from RNA transcripts. First-round RT-PCR with HTBI primers amplified the TCR CDR3 region. TCRdb itself ran the multiplex PCR reads through MiXCR, one entry per CDR3 protein. Of approximately 690,000 distinct CDR3 sequences in the sample, about 14% are singletons; the top ten hold 9.5% to 15%. Sequences were obtained from blood. The receptors originated from a woman between 45 and 65 years old with Graves' ophthalmopathy.

This clonotype was counted between two and nine times. The gene calls are TRBV10-3 and TRBJ1-1; D is possibly TRBD1 (5 bases). Trimming took off 3 bases at V and 4 bases at J, with 15 bases between the two ends. CDR3 length: 15 residues. Germline-derived CDR1 and CDR2 are ENHRY and SYGVKD. CDR3 DNA sequence: TGTGCCATCAGTGAAGCAGGGTTGGGGGTCACTGAAGCTTTCTTT. Translating it yields CAISEAGLGVTEAFF.

This clonotype showed up many times. The chain uses TRBV11-2 and TRBJ2-3; 7 bases agree with TRBD2. Germline CDR1 is SGHAT and CDR2 is FQNNGV. The J segment lost 0 bases and the V segment lost 4 bases, leaving 7 bases of the junction unmatched. The CDR3 runs to 16 residues. The CDR3 loop reads CASSSRTGLSTDTQYF. As DNA, the CDR3 is TGTGCCAGCAGCTCACGAACGGGACTAAGCACAGATACGCAGTATTTT.

This clonotype appeared many times. The chain recombines TRBV29-1 with TRBJ2-6; D is uncertain. The V gene lost 4 bases and the J gene lost 0 bases, with 10 bases spanning the gap. Germline V gene sequence: CDR1 SQVTM, CDR2 ANQGSEA. This CDR3 has 15 residues. In DNA, the CDR3 is TGCAGCGTTGGAAGGATGGGCTCTGGGGCCAACGTCCTGACTTTC. Its translation is CSVGRMGSGANVLTF.

There are many counts of this clonotype. The chain combines TRBV12-3 or TRBV12-4 with TRBJ1-6; the D is unclear. V lost 3 bases and J 8 bases, leaving 17 bases between the germline ends. The CDR3 covers 16 residues. This CDR3 is CASSFGKTPGDSPLHF. The CDR3 DNA reads TGTGCCAGCAGTTTTGGAAAGACACCTGGGGATTCACCCCTCCACTTT.

For this clonotype: Possible read error: a much larger clone is one base away. Here the CDR3 reads CASSPAQGKGSPLHF. CDR3 bases: TGTGCCAGCAGTCCGGCACAGGGGAAAGGGTCACCCCTCCACTTT. The chain combines TRBV12-3 or TRBV12-4 with TRBJ1-6, with TRBD1 matching 7 bases. After removal of 5 bases from V and 10 bases from J, the junction contained 11 bases not matched to a gene. There are 15 residues in the CDR3.

V gene TRBV25-1 combines with J gene TRBJ2-2; 9 nucleotides align to TRBD2. This CDR3 has 17 amino acids. Per the germline V gene, CDR1 is MGHDK and CDR2 is SYGVNS. The V and J ends lost 2 bases and 0 bases, in that order; junction bases with no gene match: 4. DNA of the CDR3: TGTGCCAGCAGTGAACCCAGCGGGAGGCCGAACACCGGGGAGCTGTTTTTT. This gives the protein CASSEPSGRPNTGELFF.

This clonotype appeared once. V and J are TRBV19 and TRBJ1-4; D is unresolved. CDR3 size: 15 residues. V lost 1 base and J lost 4, with 10 bases in between. Per germline, CDR1 LNHDA and CDR2 SQIVND (reference sequence). The CDR3 is CASSIAVGNNEKLFF. CDR3 sequence (DNA): TGTGCCAGTAGTATAGCAGTGGGAAATAATGAAAAACTGTTTTTT.

In this sample, this clonotype turned up many times. V and J are TRBV6-2 or TRBV6-3 and TRBJ2-1; D gene ambiguous. The germline V gene has CDR1 MNHEY and CDR2 SVGEGT. The CDR3 has 15 amino acids. V shed 5 bases and J shed 2 bases, with 13 bases lying between them. CDR3 sequence reads: CASSPPGMPYNEQFF. In DNA form, the CDR3 reads TGTGCCAGCAGTCCCCCGGGTATGCCCTACAATGAGCAGTTCTTC.

This clonotype was observed a handful of times. This chain links TRBV20-1 with TRBJ2-1; TRBD2 matches at 11 bases. The CDR3 is 16 residues long. With 1 base clipped from V and 2 bases from J, the junction kept 4 bases outside the gene matches. Germline CDR1 is DFQATT and CDR2 is SNEGSKA (reference sequence). CDR3 bases: TGCAGTGCTAGAGCCTTTAGCGGGAGGGCCTACAATGAGCAGTTCTTC. Its translation: CSARAFSGRAYNEQFF.

The chain uses TRBV5-1 and TRBJ2-5, with 9 bases lining up with TRBD1. This CDR3 contains 14 residues. J lost 5 bases, V lost 3 bases, and 5 bases had no gene match. The germline V gene has CDR1 SGHRS and CDR2 YFSETQ. CDR3 in amino acids: CASSSTGGWETQYF. Here the CDR3 DNA reads TGCGCCAGCAGCTCGACAGGGGGGTGGGAGACCCAGTACTTC.

The chain couples TRBV19 to TRBJ1-5; D is unclear. CDR3 length: 14 residues. The germline V and J ends were trimmed by 5 bases and 0 bases, with 8 bases remaining between them. CDR1 and CDR2 (germline): LNHDA, SQIVND (reference sequence). The CDR3 DNA reads as TGTGCCAGTAGTGTTACAGCTAGCAATCAGCCCCAGCATTTT. Protein sequence: CASSVTASNQPQHF. Based on the CDR3 plus reference TRBV19 and TRBJ1-5, the full variable domain is DGGITQSPKYLFRKEGQNVTLSCEQNLNHDAMYWYRQDPGQGLRLIYYSQIVNDFQKGDIAEGYSVSREKKESFPLTVTSAQKNPTAFYLCASSVTASNQPQHFGDGTRLSIL.

This clonotype has just a few counts. The V call is TRBV9, the J call TRBJ2-2; TRBD2 agrees at 7 bases. The V segment lost 1 base and the J segment 1 base; nucleotides outside the gene matches: 4. CDR3 size: 16 residues. Germline CDR1 is SGDLS and CDR2 is YYNGEE. The CDR3 loop reads CASSVNSGVNTGELFF. CDR3 DNA sequence: TGTGCCAGCAGCGTAAACAGCGGGGTGAACACCGGGGAGCTGTTTTTT. Together with reference TRBV9 and TRBJ2-2, the CDR3 gives the full variable domain: DSGVTQTPKHLITATGQRVTLRCSPRSGDLSVYWYQQSLDQGLQFLIQYYNGEERAKGNILERFSAQQFPDLHSELNLSSLELGDSALYFCASSVNSGVNTGELFFGEGSRLTVL.

Remarks on this clonotype: It may be a read error: a sequence one base away is much more abundant. As DNA, the CDR3 is TGTGCCAGCAGCTCCGGGACTAGCGGCTCGGTTTCGAATGAGCAGTTCTTC. This translates into CASSSGTSGSVSNEQFF. The V call is TRBV7-9, the J call TRBJ2-1; TRBD2 matches at 11 bases. Germline V gene sequence: CDR1 SEHNR, CDR2 FQNEAQ (reference sequence). CDR3 length equals 17 residues. V was pared by 4 bases and J by 7 bases, with 12 bases of the junction left unmatched.

This clonotype was counted a few times. This chain joins TRBV19 and TRBJ2-7; TRBD1 might be the D (5 bases). The CDR3 sequence is 13 residues long. V was clipped by 2 bases and J by 3 bases, with 8 bases between them. Germline loops: CDR1 LNHDA, CDR2 SQIVND (reference sequence). CDR3 amino acids: CASSIRTNYEQYF. DNA for the CDR3: TGTGCCAGTAGTATAAGGACAAACTACGAGCAGTACTTC.

The chain carries TRBV15 and TRBJ2-5; 8 bases fit TRBD2. The J segment lost 1 base and the V segment lost 5 bases, leaving 6 bases of the junction unmatched. This CDR3 comprises 15 residues. CDR1 and CDR2 (germline): LNHNV, YYDKDF (reference sequence). The CDR3 reads CATSGPGGVQETQYF. CDR3 sequence (DNA): TGTGCCACCAGCGGGCCGGGGGGGGTCCAAGAGACCCAGTACTTC.

This clonotype was observed a few times. The rearrangement uses TRBV4-2 and TRBJ2-1; D remains unclear. V dropped 1 base and J dropped 0 bases, with 10 bases sitting between them. The CDR3 loop spans 16 amino acids. Germline lookup yields CDR1 LGHNA and CDR2 YNFKEQ. The CDR3 sequence is CASSQGRTSSYNEQFF. CDR3 bases: TGTGCCAGCAGCCAAGGGCGGACCAGCTCCTACAATGAGCAGTTCTTC.

CDR3 in amino acids: CASSLYLGTRREETQYF. Written as DNA, the CDR3 is TGTGCCAGCAGCTTGTACCTTGGGACACGTCGAGAAGAGACCCAGTACTTC. This sequence joins TRBV5-5 and TRBJ2-5, with D perhaps TRBD1 (6 bases). Trimming stripped 1 base from V and 3 bases from J, with 19 bases between. CDR1 SGHKS and CDR2 YYEKEE come from the germline V gene (reference sequence). The CDR3 contains 17 residues. Looking up the rest from reference TRBV5-5 and TRBJ2-5 gives the full variable domain: DAGVTQSPTHLIKTRGQQVTLRCSPISGHKSVSWYQQVLGQGPQFIFQYYEKEERGRGNFPDRFSARQFPNYSSELNVNALLLGDSALYLCASSLYLGTRREETQYFGPGTRLLVL.

There are many counts of this clonotype. Here the CDR3 reads CASSFGNTDTQYF. As DNA, the CDR3 is TGTGCCAGCAGCTTCGGAAACACAGATACGCAGTATTTT. The V and J genes are TRBV7-2 and TRBJ2-3; D is uncertain. CDR1 is SGHTA, CDR2 FQGNSA, per germline. There are 13 residues in the CDR3. Trimming pared 3 bases from V and 2 bases from J, leaving 6 bases between.

This clonotype has ten or more counts. The rearrangement joins TRBV18 to TRBJ1-6; the D gene is possibly TRBD1 (5 bases). Between the trimmed V and J ends, which lost 3 bases and 7 bases, there was a span of 10 bases. The CDR3 extends over 14 amino acids. Germline lookup yields CDR1 KGHSH and CDR2 LQKENI. The chain's CDR3 is CASSPQGFNSPLHF. The CDR3 DNA follows: TGTGCCAGCTCACCTCAGGGTTTCAATTCACCCCTCCACTTT. Variable domain in full (rest from reference TRBV18 and TRBJ1-6): NAGVMQNPRHLVRRRGQEARLRCSPMKGHSHVYWYRQLPEEGLKFMVYLQKENIIDESGMPKERFSAEFPKEGPSILRIQQVVRGDSAAYFCASSPQGFNSPLHFGNGTRLTVT.

At least ten counts were recorded for this clonotype. V usage is TRBV27 and J usage is TRBJ2-7, with 7 bases matching TRBD1. The germline CDR1 and CDR2 sequences are MNHEY and SMNVEV (reference sequence). J was trimmed by 2 bases and V by 4 bases; bases with no gene match: 8. This CDR3 is 15 amino acids long. CDR3 coding DNA: TGTGCCAGCAGTTCCCGGGACAGACTTACCTACGAGCAGTACTTC. The encoded protein is CASSSRDRLTYEQYF.

The V and J genes are TRBV6-2 or TRBV6-3 and TRBJ2-1; 7 positions match TRBD2. The CDR3 extends over 15 amino acids. Germline V gene data show CDR1 as MNHEY and CDR2 as SVGEGT. Trimming took 6 bases from V and 6 from J; bases not matched to a gene: 11. The CDR3 loop is CASRRREMGSNEQFF. CDR3 DNA: TGTGCCAGCAGAAGGCGGGAGATGGGTTCCAATGAGCAGTTCTTC.

There are many counts of this clonotype. In DNA form, the CDR3 reads TGTGCCAGCAGCTTCCACACTAGCCCGACGTCCTACGAGCAGTACTTC. Translating gives CASSFHTSPTSYEQYF. The chain employs TRBV7-2 and TRBJ2-7; D is perhaps TRBD2 (6 bases). V was pared by 3 bases and J by 1 base, with 16 bases between. This CDR3 has 16 amino acids. Germline CDR1 SGHTA, CDR2 FQGNSA.

This clonotype was counted ten times or more. The chain combines TRBV30 with TRBJ1-1, with a tentative D call TRBD1 (5 bases). Germline V gives CDR1 GTSNPN, CDR2 SVGIG (reference sequence). The CDR3 is made up of 11 amino acids. Trimming removed 8 bases from V and 5 bases from J, with 12 bases in between. CDR3 in amino acids: CASVGVTEAFF. CDR3 DNA: TGTGCCAGCGTAGGGGTTACTGAAGCTTTCTTT.

The rearrangement joins TRBV7-9 to TRBJ2-2, with 12 bases fitting TRBD2. Germline lookup yields CDR1 SEHNR and CDR2 FQNEAQ (reference sequence). Trimming removed 5 bases from V and 10 bases from J; junction bases left unmatched: 8. This CDR3 has 15 amino acids. In DNA, the CDR3 is TGTGCCAGCAGCAAAAGACTAGCGGGAGTTGAGGAGCTGTTTTTT. Amino acid sequence: CASSKRLAGVEELFF.

This clonotype was seen repeatedly, ten times or more. The CDR3 region has the DNA TGCAGCGTTGTTTGGATCACGGAAGATTGGGAGCCCCAGCATTTT. Translated: CSVVWITEDWEPQHF. The V call is TRBV29-1, the J call TRBJ1-5, with D hard to call. V was pared by 4 bases and J by 8 bases, with 21 bases between. The CDR3 sequence is 15 residues long. Germline values: CDR1 SQVTM, CDR2 ANQGSEA.

This clonotype appeared many times. V usage is TRBV5-1 and J usage is TRBJ1-1; 8 bases match TRBD1. The trim removed 2 bases at V and 5 bases at J, leaving 5 bases unmatched. The CDR3 covers 14 residues. Germline V gene lookup returns CDR1 SGHRS and CDR2 YFSETQ. The CDR3 DNA follows: TGCGCCAGCAGCTTCCAGGGGGCCGGTACTGAAGCTTTCTTT. As protein: CASSFQGAGTEAFF.

This chain joins TRBV29-1 and TRBJ2-7; 8 nucleotides line up with TRBD1. This CDR3 spans 18 amino acids. V dropped 3 bases and J dropped 5; count of bases not matched to a gene: 21. Germline CDR1 reads SQVTM; CDR2 reads ANQGSEA. The CDR3 region is CSVDGLRQGLGGHDEQYF. Here the CDR3 DNA reads TGCAGCGTTGACGGGCTTCGACAGGGGCTCGGTGGGCACGACGAGCAGTACTTC.

There are many counts of this clonotype. This sequence joins TRBV3-1 and TRBJ2-5, with a weak D call TRBD2 (5 bases). CDR3 length equals 15 residues. Looked up from germline, CDR1 is LGHDT and CDR2 is YNNKEL (reference sequence). V lost 2 bases, J lost 9 bases, and 19 bases lay in between. CDR3 protein: CASSQSSSSARAQYF. The DNA of the CDR3 is TGTGCCAGCAGCCAAAGTTCTAGCTCAGCGCGGGCCCAGTACTTC.

This clonotype was detected ten times or more. This chain connects TRBV7-2 to TRBJ2-4, with TRBD1 as a possible D gene (5 bases). Germline V gene data show CDR1 as SGHTA and CDR2 as FQGNSA. CDR3 length: 12 amino acids. The germline V and J ends were trimmed by 4 bases and 9 bases, with 10 bases remaining between them. The CDR3 spells CASSYVRGIQYF. For the CDR3, the DNA is TGTGCCAGCAGCTACGTTAGGGGCATTCAGTACTTC.

Details on this clonotype: Because the CDR3's place on the DNA is in doubt, the DNA is left out and the CDR3 is given as listed by TCRdb. The chain has TRBV7-8 and TRBJ2-1; the table's D call, TRBD1, has no DNA check behind it. Germline V CDR1 and CDR2: SGHVS, FQNEAQ. Both ends counted, the CDR3 spans 15 residues. The CDR3 sequence is CASSFGTGNYNEQSF.